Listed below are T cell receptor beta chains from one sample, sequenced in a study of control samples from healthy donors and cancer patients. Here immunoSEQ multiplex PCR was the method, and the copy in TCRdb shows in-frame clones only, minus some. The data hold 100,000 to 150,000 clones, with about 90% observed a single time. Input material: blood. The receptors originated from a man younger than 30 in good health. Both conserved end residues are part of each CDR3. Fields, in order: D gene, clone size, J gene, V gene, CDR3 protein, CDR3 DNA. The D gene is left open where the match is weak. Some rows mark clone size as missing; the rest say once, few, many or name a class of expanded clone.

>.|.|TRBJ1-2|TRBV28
CASSLRQLDYTF
TGTGCCAGCAGTTTGAGACAGTTAGACTACACCTTC
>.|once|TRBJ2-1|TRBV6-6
CASSYSSEQFF
TGTGCCAGCAGTTACTCGAGTGAGCAGTTCTTC
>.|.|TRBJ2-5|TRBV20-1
CSARERETQYF
TGCAGTGCTAGAGAACGAGAGACCCAGTACTTC
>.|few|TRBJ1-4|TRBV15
CATSRDIGTGNEKLFF
TGTGCCACCAGCAGAGATATTGGAACAGGGAATGAAAAACTGTTTTTT
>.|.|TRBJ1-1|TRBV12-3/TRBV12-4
CASSASKNTEAFF
TGTGCCAGCAGTGCCTCAAAGAACACTGAAGCTTTCTTT
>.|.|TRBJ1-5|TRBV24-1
CATSDARDPHNQPQHF
TGTGCCACCAGTGATGCCCGGGACCCACACAATCAGCCCCAGCATTTT
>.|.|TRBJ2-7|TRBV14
CASSQGNYEQYF
TGTGCCAGCAGCCAAGGAAACTACGAGCAGTACTTC
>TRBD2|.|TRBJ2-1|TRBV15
CATSRDWWEGGDEQFF
TGTGCCACCAGCAGAGATTGGTGGGAGGGAGGTGATGAGCAGTTCTTC
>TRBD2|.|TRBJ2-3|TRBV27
CASSPLAGETDTQYF
TGTGCCAGCAGTCCGCTAGCGGGAGAGACAGATACGCAGTATTTT
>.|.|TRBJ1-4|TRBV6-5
CASSWAPTSKLFF
TGTGCCAGCAGTTGGGCTCCGACGTCGAAACTGTTTTTT
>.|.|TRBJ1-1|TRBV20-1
CSARWSTEAFF
TGCAGTGCTAGATGGAGCACTGAAGCTTTCTTT
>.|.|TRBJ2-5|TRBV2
CASSERETQYF
TGTGCCAGCAGTGAAAGGGAGACCCAGTACTTC
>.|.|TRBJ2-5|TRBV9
CASSMGWGSQETQYF
TGTGCCAGCAGCATGGGCTGGGGTTCTCAAGAGACCCAGTACTTC
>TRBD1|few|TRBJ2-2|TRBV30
CAGPGTANTGELFF
TGTGCCGGGCCCGGGACAGCGAACACCGGGGAGCTGTTTTTT
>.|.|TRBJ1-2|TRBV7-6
CASSLDDKQGYTF
TGTGCCAGCAGCTTAGACGACAAGCAGGGCTACACCTTC
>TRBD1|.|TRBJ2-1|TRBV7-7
CASSLGQGKGNEQFF
TGTGCCAGCAGCTTAGGACAGGGAAAGGGCAATGAGCAGTTCTTC
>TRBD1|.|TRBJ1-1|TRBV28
CASSGDSVIEAFF
TGTGCCAGCAGTGGGGACAGCGTGATTGAAGCTTTCTTT
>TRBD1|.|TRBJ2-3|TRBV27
CASNLNRDRRTDTQYF
TGTGCCAGCAACCTAAACCGGGACAGGCGCACAGATACGCAGTATTTT
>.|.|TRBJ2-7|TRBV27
CATALGGGEQYF
TGTGCCACCGCGTTAGGGGGAGGCGAGCAGTACTTC
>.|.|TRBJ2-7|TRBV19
CASSRIGGADEQYF
TGTGCCAGTAGTCGGATTGGGGGGGCGGACGAGCAGTACTTC
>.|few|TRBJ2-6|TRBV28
CASSSTTGMGANVLTF
TGTGCCAGCAGCTCTACCACAGGGATGGGGGCCAACGTCCTGACTTTC
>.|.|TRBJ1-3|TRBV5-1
CASSLGPSGNTIYF
TGCGCCAGCAGCTTAGGGCCGTCTGGAAACACCATATATTTT
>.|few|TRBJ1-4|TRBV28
CASRVTLGEKLFF
TGTGCCAGCAGGGTAACCCTAGGGGAAAAACTGTTTTTT
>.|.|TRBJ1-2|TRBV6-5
CASSNSYGYTF
TGTGCCAGCAGTAACAGTTATGGCTACACCTTC
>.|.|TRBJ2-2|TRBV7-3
CASSLTPPATRRGGELFF
TGTGCCAGCAGCTTAACCCCCCCCGCCACCCGGCGCGGCGGGGAGCTGTTTTTT
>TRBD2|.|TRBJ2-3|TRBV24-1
CATAASGRLSGTQYF
TGTGCCACCGCTGCTAGCGGGAGGTTGTCGGGTACGCAGTATTTT
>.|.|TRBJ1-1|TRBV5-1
CASSQGSGTEAFF
TGCGCCAGCAGCCAGGGTTCAGGCACTGAAGCTTTCTTT
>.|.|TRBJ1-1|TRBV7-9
CASSRRDAEAFF
TGTGCCAGCAGCCGGAGGGACGCTGAAGCTTTCTTT
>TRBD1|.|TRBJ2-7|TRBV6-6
CASRTGVPYEQYF
TGTGCCAGCAGGACAGGGGTCCCCTACGAGCAGTACTTC
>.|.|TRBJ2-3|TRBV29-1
CSTGHSSTDTQYF
TGCAGCACGGGACATTCTAGCACAGATACGCAGTATTTT
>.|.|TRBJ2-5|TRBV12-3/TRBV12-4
CASSWGQGETQYF
TGTGCCAGCAGTTGGGGGCAAGGGGAGACCCAGTACTTC
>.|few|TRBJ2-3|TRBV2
CASSPGFPLSTDTQYF
TGTGCCAGCAGTCCCGGTTTTCCCTTGTCCACAGATACGCAGTATTTT
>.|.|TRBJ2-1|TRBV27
CATRGRGTYNEQFF
TGTGCCACCCGGGGGCGTGGGACCTACAATGAGCAGTTCTTC
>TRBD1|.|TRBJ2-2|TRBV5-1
CASKTGGTGELFF
TGCGCCAGCAAGACAGGGGGCACCGGGGAGCTGTTTTTT
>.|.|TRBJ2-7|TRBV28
CASSLTLYEQYF
TGTGCCAGCAGTTTAACCCTATACGAGCAGTACTTC
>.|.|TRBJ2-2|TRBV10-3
CAISGGGHSNTGELFF
TGTGCCATCAGTGGGGGGGGACATTCGAACACCGGGGAGCTGTTTTTT
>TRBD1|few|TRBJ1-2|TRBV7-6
CASSSTTGGQGISGYTF
TGTGCCAGCAGCTCGACCACTGGTGGACAGGGGATAAGTGGCTACACCTTC
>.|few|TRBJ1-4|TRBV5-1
CASSLDPGGGTNEKLFF
TGCGCCAGCAGCTTGGACCCCGGGGGCGGGACTAATGAAAAACTGTTTTTT
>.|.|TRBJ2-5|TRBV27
CASRGGAVETQYF
TGTGCCAGCAGGGGGGGGGCCGTGGAGACCCAGTACTTC
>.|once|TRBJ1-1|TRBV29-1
CSVVVGSLGNTEAFF
TGCAGCGTTGTTGTGGGTTCTTTGGGGAACACTGAAGCTTTCTTT
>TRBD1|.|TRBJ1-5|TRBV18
CASSRGQGGNQPQHF
TGTGCCAGCTCACGGGGACAGGGAGGCAATCAGCCCCAGCATTTT
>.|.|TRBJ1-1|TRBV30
CAWRELNTEAFF
TGTGCCTGGCGGGAATTGAACACTGAAGCTTTCTTT
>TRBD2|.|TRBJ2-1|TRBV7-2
CASSPAPGLAVNEQFF
TGTGCCAGCAGCCCTGCGCCGGGACTAGCCGTCAATGAGCAGTTCTTC
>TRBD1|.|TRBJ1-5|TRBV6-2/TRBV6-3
CASSGGTVFHQPQHF
TGTGCCAGCAGCGGTGGGACAGTTTTCCATCAGCCCCAGCATTTT
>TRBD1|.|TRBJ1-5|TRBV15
CATSRYLPGQGLGQPQHF
TGTGCCACCAGCAGATACCTTCCAGGACAGGGGTTGGGGCAGCCCCAGCATTTT
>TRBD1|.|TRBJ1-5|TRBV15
CATGGTGEISNQPQHF
TGTGCCACCGGGGGGACAGGGGAGATTAGCAATCAGCCCCAGCATTTT
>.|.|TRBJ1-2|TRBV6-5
CASRRMGGYTF
TGTGCCAGCAGACGTATGGGTGGCTACACCTTC
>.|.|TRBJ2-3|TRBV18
CASSPPSRVTDTQYF
TGTGCCAGCTCACCACCCTCCAGGGTAACAGATACGCAGTATTTT
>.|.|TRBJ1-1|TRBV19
CASRVPGPGTEAFF
TGTGCCAGTAGAGTCCCGGGCCCGGGGACTGAAGCTTTCTTT